This T cell receptor (beta chain) was found in a study of PD-1 blockade in mismatch repair-deficient tumors. Across the study: Enrolled 2013-2016, patients had progressing, pretreated mismatch repair-deficient cancers of around twelve types.

Study-level points and caveats: Tumor-resident clones, often undetectable pretreatment in blood, expanded then contracted after pembrolizumab.

The CDR3 spans 14 residues. Germline V gene data show CDR1 as SGDLS and CDR2 as YYNGEE. V was pared by 2 bases and J by 0 bases, with 7 bases between. PCR or immunohistochemistry showed mismatch repair deficiency in every enrolled patient. The TCR-sequenced patients were three responders to pembrolizumab. Produced via immunoSEQ multiplex PCR; TCRdb's table is partial and in-frame only. The sample consists of 85,000 to 130,000 clones, over 65% of them appearing once. Concerning this clone itself: Its matching antigen is unknown.

The chain links TRBV9 to TRBJ2-3; the D is unclear. The receptor's source is an adult with mismatch repair-deficient cancer. The starting material was peripheral blood, obtained approximately 35 weeks after starting pembrolizumab. In DNA form, the CDR3 reads TGTGCCAGCAGCGTCTTCAGTAGCACAGATACGCAGTATTTT. It specifies CASSVFSSTDTQYF.